This T cell receptor beta chain was found in a study of Ad26.COV2.S vaccination and SARS-CoV-2 variants. Using immunoSEQ multiplex PCR, the repertoire was profiled, and TCRdb retains in-frame clones only, with some absent. The table includes about 460,000 clones, 89% detected once. Whole-study results and caveats: Using TCR breadth and depth analyses may have led to underestimated total T cell responses. Those who received the vaccine showed greater spike-specific TCR breadth than those given placebo.

The treatment: some 20 received Ad26.COV2.S at low or high dose, single or two shots; 5 received placebo; per-sample allocation not given. Repertoires come from day 63 after the first vaccine or placebo injection. An adult donor aged 18-55 years was enrolled in Boston. Notes on this clone: Its antigen is undetermined.

CDR1 and CDR2 (germline): SGHNT, YYREEE (reference sequence). V lost 4 bases, J lost 6 bases, and 12 bases stayed unmatched. This CDR3 contains 15 residues. The sequencing used peripheral blood, collected in a trial of Ad26.COV2.S vaccine versus placebo. The V gene is TRBV5-4, the J gene TRBJ1-1; 7 bases fit TRBD1. This receptor was identified in a person aged 18-65 years who received the Ad26.COV2.S COVID-19 vaccine or a placebo. CDR3 region: CASSQVHRGKAEAFF. The DNA for the CDR3 is TGTGCCAGCAGCCAAGTTCACAGGGGCAAAGCTGAAGCTTTCTTT.